This T cell receptor (beta chain) was captured by sequencing in a study of cytomegalovirus exposure and HLA in healthy donors. Findings and caveats of the study: A later analysis reportedly identified an Asian-associated ancestry cluster as carrying fewer N-insertions than the roughly 600-donor mean. Analyses of presence and absence presupposed an approximately uniform sequencing depth across donors.

The PCR ran on 60 Vbeta and 13 Jbeta primers. TCRdb's copy holds only in-frame clones and misses some; the assay was immunoSEQ multiplex PCR. The top ten clones hold less than 3.5% of a sample with around 100,000 clones, approximately 70% of them seen once. The V end was cut by 2 bases, the J end by 5 bases, with 9 bases between. This CDR3 region has 13 residues. CDR1 MDHEN and CDR2 SYDVKM come from the germline V gene. Likely unrecorded immune exposures existed in these nominally healthy donors. Worth noting for this clone: Its matching antigen is unknown.

Material: PBMCs. The genes are TRBV28 and TRBJ2-5; D not certain. The TCR was taken from a woman aged 45-65 years in good health and CMV-seronegative. DNA for the CDR3: TGTGCCAGCAGTTTACGAGGTCGCGAGACCCAGTACTTC. This gives the protein CASSLRGRETQYF.